These 27 T cell receptor beta chains were all obtained from the same sample, sequenced in a study of spatial heterogeneity in lung cancer. Time point specified: sample taken at primary tumor resection. Unsorted whole RNA from tumor, nontumor lung or frozen PBMC underwent sequencing. TCRdb processed the 5' RACE reads anew with MiXCR; each CDR3 protein has one entry. Among about 13,000 distinct CDR3 sequences, about 5.1% were seen once, and the ten largest hold 35% to 45%. Sequenced material: lung tumor tissue, taken at surgery. The receptors come from a human donor with early-stage non-small cell lung cancer.

This clonotype has ten or more counts. The library was designed around alpha chains, so this beta chain is a stray read whose abundance carries little weight. V is TRBV18 and J is TRBJ2-2, with D perhaps TRBD2 (6 bases). The germline V gene encodes CDR1 KGHSH and CDR2 LQKENI. Trimming removed 3 bases at V and 8 bases at J, with 13 bases between. The CDR3 sequence is 14 residues long. CDR3 sequence (DNA): TGTGCCAGCTCACCGATGCGGGACCCGGGGGAGCTGTTTTTT. Translated: CASSPMRDPGELFF.

This clonotype was counted many times. This beta chain is a stray sequence in a library constructed for alpha chains; its clone size is not meaningful. The rearrangement uses TRBV7-9 and TRBJ1-5; D call uncertain. The germline gives CDR1 SEHNR, CDR2 FQNEAQ (reference sequence). The length of the CDR3 is 15 residues. Trimming left V 5 bases short and J 0 bases short, with 11 bases between. The CDR3 nucleotides read TGTGCCAGCAGCACCGTTGGATCTAGCAATCAGCCCCAGCATTTT. Translated: CASSTVGSSNQPQHF.

This clonotype was seen many times. This beta chain lies outside the target of a library built for alpha chains; its clone size means little. The genes are TRBV28 and TRBJ2-7; D possibly matches TRBD1 or TRBD2 (5 bases each). CDR3 length: 16 amino acids. Germline CDR1 reads MDHEN; CDR2 reads SYDVKM. The germline V and J ends were trimmed by 4 bases and 0 bases, with 16 bases remaining between them. The chain's CDR3 is CASSSEGTPSSYEQYF. The CDR3 bases are TGTGCCAGCAGTTCAGAAGGGACCCCCAGCTCCTACGAGCAGTACTTC.

Ten or more counts support this clonotype. This beta chain is off target for a library built for alpha chains, so its abundance means little. The rearrangement links TRBV28 to TRBJ2-7, with 12 positions matching TRBD2. Germline V gives CDR1 MDHEN, CDR2 SYDVKM. Losses at the gene ends were 3 bases for V and 2 bases for J; bases not matched to a gene: 11. There are 18 residues in the CDR3. In DNA, the CDR3 is TGTGCCAGCAGTTTTGACAGGGCTAGCGGGAGGGCCCCCTACGAGCAGTACGTC. Translated: CASSFDRASGRAPYEQYV.

This clonotype was seen at least ten times. This beta chain came through as a stray read in a library set up for alpha chains, and its size says little. This sequence joins TRBV5-6 and TRBJ2-1; 7 bases are shared with TRBD1. The CDR3 is 12 amino acids. Trimming at V came to 2 bases and at J to 12 bases, leaving 5 bases not matched to a gene. The V gene's germline CDR1 is SGHDT and CDR2 YYEEEE. The DNA of the CDR3 is TGTGCCAGCAGCTTCGACAGGGTTCGGCAGTTCTTC. It specifies CASSFDRVRQFF.

This clonotype appeared many times. Because this beta chain is a stray read in a library intended to capture alpha chains, its abundance should not be given much weight. This chain joins TRBV20-1 and TRBJ1-5; D not resolved. CDR1 is DFQATT and CDR2 is SNEGSKA in the germline V gene (reference sequence). The CDR3 is 16 residues long. Deletions cut 0 bases from V and 0 bases from J, with 12 bases between. CDR3: CSARDTQTYSNQPQHF. CDR3 bases: TGCAGTGCTAGAGATACACAGACTTATAGCAATCAGCCCCAGCATTTT.

This clonotype was counted ten times or more. This beta chain was picked up by a library intended for alpha chains and is off target, so its count carries little meaning. The chain carries TRBV5-1 and TRBJ2-1; 7 bases are shared with TRBD2. Germline values: CDR1 SGHRS, CDR2 YFSETQ. V lost 6 bases to trimming and J lost 3 bases; unmatched junction nucleotides: 12. CDR3 length: 16 residues. The CDR3 loop is CASTAAGREFYNEQFF. Here the CDR3 DNA reads TGCGCCAGCACCGCAGCGGGGAGGGAGTTCTACAATGAGCAGTTCTTC.

This clonotype was observed at least ten times. Since the library was made to target alpha chains, this beta chain is a stray read and its abundance is not meaningful. V and J are TRBV7-2 and TRBJ2-1; 13 nucleotides match TRBD2. The trim removed 3 bases at V and 7 bases at J, leaving 0 bases unmatched. The CDR3 sequence is 14 residues long. Germline CDR1 and CDR2: SGHTA and FQGNSA. The DNA for the CDR3 is TGTGCCAGCAGCTTGACTAGCGGGGGGAATGAGCAGTTCTTC. Translated: CASSLTSGGNEQFF.

This clonotype appeared many times. This beta chain is an unintended read in a library built for alpha chains; its size means little. The chain combines TRBV10-3 with TRBJ1-6, with a possible D match to TRBD1 (6 bases). V was trimmed by 6 bases and J by 2 bases, leaving 11 bases between them. Germline CDR1 reads ENHRY; CDR2 reads SYGVKD. This CDR3 is 15 amino acids long. The CDR3 DNA sequence: TGTGCCATCAGGCAGGGGATTACCTATAATTCACCCCTCCACTTT. Translation gives CAIRQGITYNSPLHF.

This clonotype was seen many times. Since it is a stray read in a library aimed at alpha chains, this beta chain has a size that is not meaningful. The rearrangement links TRBV9 to TRBJ2-7, with 9 bases fitting TRBD1. After removal of 0 bases from V and 5 bases from J, the junction contained 6 bases not matched to a gene. Germline CDR1 SGDLS, CDR2 YYNGEE. The CDR3 sequence is 15 residues long. The CDR3 sequence is CASSVGGQGMDEQYF. The CDR3 DNA is TGTGCCAGCAGCGTAGGGGGACAGGGTATGGACGAGCAGTACTTC.

Ten or more counts support this clonotype. As an off-target read in a library built for alpha chains, this beta chain has a frequency of little significance. This rearrangement joins TRBV30 to TRBJ1-1; D call uncertain. Germline assignment: CDR1 GTSNPN and CDR2 SVGIG (reference sequence). The CDR3 covers 13 residues. V lost 3 bases, J lost 10 bases, and 18 bases lay in between. CDR3 sequence reads: CAWSIDGQLGAFF. The CDR3 DNA reads as TGTGCCTGGAGCATAGACGGGCAACTTGGAGCTTTCTTT.

The table lists this clonotype with many counts. Being off target in a library aimed at alpha chains, this beta chain has a size of little meaning. The chain employs TRBV7-2 and TRBJ2-3, with 11 bases lining up with TRBD2. The V gene end was trimmed by 3 bases and the J gene end by 0 bases; junction bases not matched to a gene: 8. CDR1 and CDR2 (germline): SGHTA, FQGNSA. The CDR3 runs 18 residues. CDR3 nucleotide sequence: TGTGCCAGCAGCTTGATGACTAGCGGGGCTGCTAGCACAGATACGCAGTATTTT. Protein: CASSLMTSGAASTDTQYF.

This clonotype was detected a few times. The library was prepared for alpha chains; this beta chain is a stray read, so its frequency means little. V is TRBV7-2 and J is TRBJ2-7; 8 nucleotides align to TRBD1. There are 14 residues in the CDR3. The germline V gene encodes CDR1 SGHTA and CDR2 FQGNSA. V dropped 6 bases and J dropped 5; count of bases not matched to a gene: 9. The CDR3 nucleotides read TGTGCCAGCAGACAGGCGGACAGGGCCCACGAGCAGTACTTC. This encodes CASRQADRAHEQYF.

This clonotype showed up many times. This beta chain is off target for a library built for alpha chains, so its abundance means little. The chain has TRBV7-2 and TRBJ2-3, with D possibly being TRBD2 (6 bases). The CDR3 contains 16 residues. V lost 7 bases and J 2 bases, leaving 19 bases between the germline ends. The germline V gene encodes CDR1 SGHTA and CDR2 FQGNSA. CDR3 nucleotide sequence: TGTGCCAGCACCCCTTATAGCGGAGAGGCCACAGATACGCAGTATTTT. Translated, it gives CASTPYSGEATDTQYF. Full variable domain (rest looked up from reference TRBV7-2 and TRBJ2-3): GAGVSQSPSNKVTEKGKDVELRCDPISGHTALYWYRQSLGQGLEFLIYFQGNSAPDKSGLPSDRFSAERTGGSVSTLTIQRTQQEDSAVYLCASTPYSGEATDTQYFGPGTRLTVL.

This clonotype was counted at least ten times. This beta chain lies outside the target of a library built for alpha chains; its clone size means little. The chain carries TRBV6-1 and TRBJ2-6; D perhaps matches TRBD2 (5 bases). This CDR3 has 16 amino acids. Germline CDR1 and CDR2: MNHNS and SASEGT. Trimming left V 1 base short and J 2 bases short, with 9 bases between. Written as DNA, the CDR3 is TGTGCCAGCAGTGAAGGGGAGTCGGCTGGGGCCAACGTCCTGACTTTC. It yields the protein CASSEGESAGANVLTF.

There are many counts of this clonotype. This beta chain lies outside the target of a library built for alpha chains; its clone size means little. Written as DNA, the CDR3 is TGCAGCGTTGGGGAGTACGAGCAGTACTTC. Translation gives CSVGEYEQYF. The chain carries TRBV29-1 and TRBJ2-7; D is possibly TRBD2 (5 bases). The V and J ends lost 4 bases and 4 bases respectively, with 5 bases between them. This CDR3 comprises 10 residues. Per germline, CDR1 SQVTM and CDR2 ANQGSEA.

This clonotype was recorded at least ten times. This beta chain turned up in a library designed for alpha chains; as an off-target read, its abundance says little. The chain is built from TRBV20-1 and TRBJ2-4; TRBD2 aligns across 10 bases. The germline V gene encodes CDR1 DFQATT and CDR2 SNEGSKA (reference sequence). The CDR3 is 15 residues long. V dropped 5 bases and J dropped 8; count of bases not matched to a gene: 12. Written as DNA, the CDR3 is TGCAGTGCTCAACCTCCTAGCGGGAGTACGGACATTCAGTACTTC. Its translation is CSAQPPSGSTDIQYF.

This clonotype was found many times. Since it is a stray read in a library aimed at alpha chains, this beta chain has a size that is not meaningful. This sequence joins TRBV18 and TRBJ1-2, with D tentatively TRBD1 (6 bases). Trimming took 4 bases from V and 8 from J, leaving 11 bases between them. Germline CDR1 reads KGHSH; CDR2 reads LQKENI. The CDR3 extends over 12 amino acids. The CDR3 reads CASSRGGDGYTF. CDR3 DNA: TGTGCCAGCTCACGGGGGGGCGACGGCTACACCTTC.

This clonotype was seen ten or more times. With the library built for alpha chains, this beta chain is off target and its frequency is not meaningful. The rearrangement uses TRBV7-9 and TRBJ2-4; 10 bases line up with TRBD2. V lost 6 bases, J lost 0 bases, and 14 bases stayed unmatched. The CDR3 is made up of 19 amino acids. In germline, CDR1 is SEHNR, CDR2 FQNEAQ (reference sequence). CDR3 amino acids: CASRSGTSGTDLAKNIQYF. CDR3 DNA: TGTGCCAGCAGAAGTGGAACTAGCGGGACCGATCTAGCCAAAAACATTCAGTACTTC.

This clonotype has a count of ten or more. Because the library targeted alpha chains, this beta chain is an off-target read whose size means little. The chain links TRBV6-5 to TRBJ1-1; D remains ambiguous. This CDR3 is 14 amino acids long. Germline CDR1 MNHEY, CDR2 SVGAGI. Trimming removed 0 bases from V and 2 bases from J, with 7 bases in between. The CDR3 DNA reads TGTGCCAGCAGTTACTCGCGTGACAACACTGAAGCTTTCTTT. This gives the protein CASSYSRDNTEAFF.

This clonotype occurred many times. Since the library was made to target alpha chains, this beta chain is a stray read and its abundance is not meaningful. This chain links TRBV20-1 with TRBJ1-2; D is undetermined. The CDR3 has 10 residues. Trimming pared 6 bases from V and 4 bases from J, leaving 6 bases between. Germline CDR1 and CDR2: DFQATT and SNEGSKA (reference sequence). As DNA, the CDR3 is TGCAGTGCAAGGTTCTATGGCTACACCTTC. Protein product: CSARFYGYTF.

This clonotype was found many times. The library was designed around alpha chains, so this beta chain is a stray read whose abundance carries little weight. The V call is TRBV5-1, the J call TRBJ2-3; TRBD2 matches at 7 bases. The germline gives CDR1 SGHRS, CDR2 YFSETQ. The CDR3 contains 15 residues. Trimming at V came to 5 bases and at J to 2 bases, leaving 8 bases not matched to a gene. The CDR3 nucleotides are TGCGCCAGCAGTCCGCGGGGGTACCCCACAGATACGCAGTATTTT. Residues: CASSPRGYPTDTQYF.

This clonotype was seen repeatedly, ten times or more. This beta chain came through as a stray read in a library set up for alpha chains, and its size says little. This chain links TRBV10-3 with TRBJ2-1; 12 bases match TRBD2. Germline CDR1 and CDR2: ENHRY and SYGVKD. This CDR3 comprises 14 residues. V trimming: 10 bases; J trimming: 7 bases; junction bases outside the gene matches: 8. This chain's CDR3 is CATETSGSLNEQFF. The CDR3 nucleotides are TGTGCCACCGAGACTAGCGGGAGTTTGAATGAGCAGTTCTTC.

In this sample, this clonotype turned up many times. Little can be read into the size of this beta chain, an off-target read in a library designed for alpha chains. The chain carries TRBV10-3 and TRBJ2-3; weak D call: TRBD1 (6 bases). The CDR3 totals 11 residues. Germline V gene data show CDR1 as ENHRY and CDR2 as SYGVKD. The CDR3 region is CGKGGTDTQYF. CDR3 bases: TGTGGAAAGGGGGGCACAGATACGCAGTATTTT.

This clonotype was counted many times. A library made for alpha chains picked up this beta chain off target, so its size means little. V usage is TRBV12-3 or TRBV12-4 and J usage is TRBJ2-2; D unclear. V was cut by 6 bases and J by 3 bases, with 23 bases left in between. CDR3 length equals 18 residues. The chain's CDR3 is CASSPARVQESDTGELFF. The CDR3 nucleotides read TGTGCCAGCAGCCCTGCGCGCGTGCAGGAGTCTGACACCGGGGAGCTGTTTTTT.

This clonotype was observed at least ten times. The library was designed around alpha chains, so this beta chain is a stray read whose abundance carries little weight. The chain links TRBV29-1 to TRBJ2-1; the match to TRBD2 covers 7 bases. After removal of 8 bases from V and 8 bases from J, the junction contained 15 bases not matched to a gene. The germline CDR1 and CDR2 sequences are SQVTM and ANQGSEA. The length of the CDR3 is 14 residues. This CDR3 reads CSTSTGGGGDEQFF. In DNA, the CDR3 is TGCAGCACTTCCACGGGGGGAGGTGGGGATGAGCAGTTCTTC.

This clonotype was counted ten times or more. This beta chain is a stray read from a library made for alpha chains; its abundance is not meaningful. The chain has TRBV5-6 and TRBJ2-1, with TRBD2 matching over 7 bases. Unmatched junction bases numbered 11, after V lost 4 bases and J lost 4 bases. Per the germline V gene, CDR1 is SGHDT and CDR2 is YYEEEE. This CDR3 has 16 residues. CDR3 sequence reads: CASSGFAGEGYNEQFF. In DNA, the CDR3 is TGTGCCAGCAGCGGCTTTGCGGGAGAGGGGTACAATGAGCAGTTCTTC. Combining the CDR3 with reference TRBV5-6 and TRBJ2-1 gives the whole variable domain DAGVTQSPTHLIKTRGQQVTLRCSPKSGHDTVSWYQQALGQGPQFIFQYYEEEERQRGNFPDRFSGHQFPNYSSELNVNALLLGDSALYLCASSGFAGEGYNEQFFGPGTRLTVL.